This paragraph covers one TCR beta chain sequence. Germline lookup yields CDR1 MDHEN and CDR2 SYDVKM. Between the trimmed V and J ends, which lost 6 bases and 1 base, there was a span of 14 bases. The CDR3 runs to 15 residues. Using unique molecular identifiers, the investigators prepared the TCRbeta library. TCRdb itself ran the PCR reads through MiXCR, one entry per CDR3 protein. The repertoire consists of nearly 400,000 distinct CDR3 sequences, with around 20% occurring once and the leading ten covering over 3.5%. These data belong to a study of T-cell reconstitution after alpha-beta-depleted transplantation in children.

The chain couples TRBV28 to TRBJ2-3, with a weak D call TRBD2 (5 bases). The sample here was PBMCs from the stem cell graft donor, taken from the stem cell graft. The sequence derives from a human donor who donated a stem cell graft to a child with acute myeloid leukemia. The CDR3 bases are TGTGCCAGCAGACGGGGTGGACTTCGCACAGATACGCAGTATTTT. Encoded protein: CASRRGGLRTDTQYF.